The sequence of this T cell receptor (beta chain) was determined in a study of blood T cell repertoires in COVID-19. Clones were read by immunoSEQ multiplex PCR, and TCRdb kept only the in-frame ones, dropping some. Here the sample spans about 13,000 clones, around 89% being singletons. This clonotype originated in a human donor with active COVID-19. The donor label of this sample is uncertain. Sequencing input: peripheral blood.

The CDR3 here is CASSQERTGDLRYEQYF. Here the CDR3 DNA reads TGCGCCAGCAGCCAAGAGAGGACAGGGGACCTTCGATACGAGCAGTACTTC. This chain uses TRBV4-1 with TRBJ2-7; TRBD1 matches at 9 bases. The V gene's germline CDR1 is MGHRA and CDR2 YSYEKL. The junction had 10 bases not matched to a gene; V was cut back by 0 bases and J by 4 bases. The CDR3 has 17 residues.